This section outlines one TCR beta chain sequence together with its context. The same CDR3 is also encoded by other DNA sequences in this sample. The sample is drawn from a study of blood T cell repertoires in COVID-19. Assay used: immunoSEQ multiplex PCR; TCRdb lists only in-frame clones, some missing. The data hold about 300,000 clones, with around nine tenths observed a single time. The source is a man in his 70s with acute or convalescent COVID-19. The sequenced sample consisted of peripheral blood.

The chain's CDR3 is CSVGRGVNTEAFF. The DNA for the CDR3 is TGCAGCGTCGGGAGGGGCGTTAACACTGAAGCTTTCTTT. This sequence joins TRBV29-1 and TRBJ1-1, with a weak D call TRBD1 (5 bases). CDR1 is SQVTM, CDR2 ANQGSEA, per germline. The CDR3 sequence is 13 residues long. Deletions cut 6 bases from V and 2 bases from J, with 13 bases between.